Listed below are T cell receptor beta chains from one sample, sequenced in a study of blood T cell repertoires in COVID-19. Sequencing was performed with immunoSEQ multiplex PCR; in TCRdb, only in-frame clones are kept and a portion is missing. The sample records about 150,000 clones, about four fifths being singletons. Sequenced material: peripheral blood. Receptors originate from a man aged 55 to 69 with acute or convalescent COVID-19. Both conserved end residues are part of each CDR3. D genes are given only for firm matches. Only some rows state a clone size, as once, few, many or a class for expanded clones.

>NA|TRBJ1-2|NA|TRBV19
CASSIGGLGYGYTF
TGTGCCAGTAGTATTGGCGGGCTAGGCTATGGCTACACCTTC
>NA|TRBJ2-3|NA|TRBV3-1/TRBV3-2
CASSQDLGLLQDTQYF
TGTGCCAGCAGCCAAGACTTGGGACTCTTACAAGATACGCAGTATTTT
>NA|TRBJ2-3|NA|TRBV29-1
CSVAGSTDTQYF
TGCAGCGTTGCGGGGTCTACAGATACGCAGTATTTT
>NA|TRBJ2-1|TRBD2|TRBV9
CASSPGLIYNEQFF
TGTGCCAGCAGCCCGGGACTAATCTACAATGAGCAGTTCTTC
>NA|TRBJ1-2|TRBD1|TRBV6-5
CASSTGTGDGYTF
TGTGCCAGCAGCACCGGGACAGGGGATGGCTACACCTTC
>NA|TRBJ1-2|TRBD1|TRBV5-1
CASRTGASNYGYTF
TGCGCCAGCAGGACAGGGGCCTCTAACTATGGCTACACCTTC
>few|TRBJ1-5|TRBD1|TRBV6-8
CASSQPGQGNQPQHF
TGTGCCAGCAGTCAACCGGGACAGGGGAATCAGCCCCAGCATTTT
>NA|TRBJ1-4|NA|TRBV7-9
CASSLRATNEKLFF
TGTGCCAGCAGCTTGCGTGCGACTAATGAAAAACTGTTTTTT
>few|TRBJ1-3|NA|TRBV5-4
CASSLDGSIGNTIYF
TGTGCCAGCAGCTTGGACGGGTCGATAGGAAACACCATATATTTT
>NA|TRBJ1-2|NA|TRBV19
CASSVGVYLGYTF
TGTGCCAGTAGTGTGGGAGTTTATCTTGGCTACACCTTC
>NA|TRBJ2-5|TRBD1|TRBV28
CASSPLTGTGQETQYF
TGTGCCAGCAGTCCTTTGACCGGGACAGGACAAGAGACCCAGTACTTC
>once|TRBJ1-1|TRBD1|TRBV3-1/TRBV3-2
CASSQDLTGLLTEAFF
TGTGCCAGCAGCCAAGATTTGACAGGGCTTTTGACTGAAGCTTTCTTT
>NA|TRBJ2-2|TRBD1|TRBV14
CASSRTGGARYTGELFF
TGTGCCAGCAGCCGCACAGGGGGCGCGCGGTACACCGGGGAGCTGTTTTTT
>NA|TRBJ2-3|TRBD1|TRBV5-1
CASSRTGTGGIDTQYF
TGCGCCAGCAGCAGAACCGGGACAGGGGGCATCGATACGCAGTATTTT
>NA|TRBJ2-5|TRBD2|TRBV29-1
CSVEDRLAGGAQYF
TGCAGCGTTGAAGATAGGTTAGCGGGGGGGGCCCAGTACTTC
>few|TRBJ2-3|TRBD1|TRBV6-5
CASSYSYRGMGTQYF
TGTGCCAGCAGTTACTCATACAGGGGGATGGGTACGCAGTATTTT
>few|TRBJ1-4|TRBD1|TRBV7-2
CASAGRQGANEKLFF
TGTGCCAGCGCCGGTCGGCAGGGGGCTAATGAAAAACTGTTTTTT
>NA|TRBJ2-3|TRBD2|TRBV4-2
CASSPGREGGRTDTQYF
TGTGCCAGCAGCCCCGGGCGCGAGGGAGGGAGGACAGATACGCAGTATTTT
>NA|TRBJ2-7|TRBD1|TRBV15
CATSRDTRDRGREQYF
TGTGCCACCAGCAGAGATACGAGGGACAGGGGCCGCGAGCAGTACTTC
>NA|TRBJ2-2|NA|TRBV29-1
CSGGGGGTGELFF
TGCAGCGGAGGAGGGGGCGGAACCGGGGAGCTGTTTTTT
>NA|TRBJ1-6|TRBD1|TRBV2
CASSAGTGVSPLHF
TGTGCCAGCAGCGCCGGGACAGGGGTCTCACCCCTCCACTTT
>NA|TRBJ1-6|TRBD1|TRBV11-2
CASSAARTGGRSPLHF
TGTGCCAGCAGCGCCGCCCGGACAGGGGGACGATCACCCCTCCACTTT
>NA|TRBJ1-2|NA|TRBV5-6
CASSFGDRNYGYTF
TGTGCCAGCAGCTTCGGTGACAGGAACTATGGCTACACCTTC
>NA|TRBJ1-2|TRBD1|TRBV4-3
CASSSTGTGINYGYTF
TGCGCCAGCAGCTCGACGGGGACAGGGATTAACTATGGCTACACCTTC
>NA|TRBJ2-1|NA|TRBV6-5
CASSSPTGAGNEQFF
TGTGCCAGCAGTTCACCCACGGGAGCTGGCAATGAGCAGTTCTTC
>few|TRBJ1-4|NA|TRBV27
CASSWGGATNEKLFF
TGTGCCAGCAGCTGGGGAGGAGCAACTAATGAAAAACTGTTTTTT
>NA|TRBJ2-3|NA|TRBV5-1
CASSLGQSTDTQYF
TGCGCCAGCAGCTTGGGACAAAGCACAGATACGCAGTATTTT
>once|TRBJ1-4|NA|TRBV4-2
CASSQEGEIATNEKLFF
TGTGCCAGCAGCCAAGAAGGGGAAATTGCAACTAATGAAAAACTGTTTTTT
>NA|TRBJ2-7|NA|TRBV3-1/TRBV3-2
CASSLAWEQYF
TGTGCCAGCAGCCTGGCCTGGGAGCAGTACTTC
>NA|TRBJ2-1|NA|TRBV6-5
CASSLADYNEQFF
TGTGCCAGCAGTTTAGCAGATTACAATGAGCAGTTCTTC
>NA|TRBJ2-1|TRBD2|TRBV27
CASSGAGLAEDNEQFF
TGTGCCAGCAGTGGGGCTGGACTAGCGGAGGACAATGAGCAGTTCTTC
>few|TRBJ2-7|NA|TRBV29-1
CSVEGEVSYEQYF
TGCAGCGTTGAAGGGGAGGTCTCCTACGAGCAGTACTTC
>NA|TRBJ2-5|NA|TRBV7-3
CASSLGTRGNKYF
TGTGCCAGCAGCTTGGGGACACGGGGTAACAAGTACTTC
>NA|TRBJ1-1|NA|TRBV7-7
CASSSGVNTEAFF
TGTGCCAGCAGCTCGGGAGTGAACACTGAAGCTTTCTTT
>NA|TRBJ1-1|TRBD1|TRBV6-5
CASSYLETGGPTEAFF
TGTGCCAGCAGTTACTTAGAAACAGGGGGCCCCACTGAAGCTTTCTTT
>NA|TRBJ1-2|NA|TRBV13
CASSLTGDVYGYTF
TGTGCCAGCAGCTTAACCGGGGATGTTTATGGCTACACCTTC
>NA|TRBJ1-2|TRBD1|TRBV19
CASTDRGDSRTYGYTF
TGTGCCAGTACCGACAGAGGGGACAGCAGAACCTATGGCTACACCTTC
>NA|TRBJ2-5|NA|TRBV3-1/TRBV3-2
CASSHGGSRETQYF
TGTGCCAGCAGCCACGGAGGGTCCCGAGAGACCCAGTACTTC
>once|TRBJ1-3|NA|TRBV5-1
CASSLTGGGGNTIYF
TGCGCCAGCAGCTTGACGGGTGGTGGAGGAAACACCATATATTTT
>NA|TRBJ2-6|TRBD1|TRBV6-2/TRBV6-3
CASSYPRGQGAGANVLTF
TGTGCCAGCAGTTACCCCAGGGGACAGGGGGCTGGGGCCAACGTCCTGACTTTC
>NA|TRBJ1-1|NA|TRBV19
CASSLGSGWNTEAFF
TGTGCCAGTAGTCTAGGGTCAGGATGGAACACTGAAGCTTTCTTT
>NA|TRBJ2-1|TRBD1|TRBV10-2
CASRVRGINNEQFF
TGCGCCAGCAGAGTCAGGGGGATTAACAATGAGCAGTTCTTC
>NA|TRBJ1-6|NA|TRBV27
CASSLHGGGNSPLHF
TGTGCCAGCAGTTTACACGGGGGGGGCAATTCACCCCTCCACTTT
>NA|TRBJ2-1|TRBD2|TRBV5-8
CASILGLAGTSGQFF
TGTGCCAGCATCTTGGGGCTAGCGGGGACCTCGGGGCAGTTCTTC
>few|TRBJ2-2|NA|TRBV5-1
CASSRQGRDWNTGELFF
TGCGCCAGCAGCCGACAAGGCCGGGACTGGAACACCGGGGAGCTGTTTTTT
>NA|TRBJ1-4|NA|TRBV15
CATSRPTGLNEKLFF
TGTGCCACCAGCAGACCCACAGGTCTTAATGAAAAACTGTTTTTT
>NA|TRBJ1-4|NA|TRBV5-4
CASSLAPGGGNEKLFF
TGTGCCAGCAGCTTGGCCCCGGGGGGGGGAAATGAAAAACTGTTTTTT
>once|TRBJ1-3|TRBD1|TRBV15
CATSSQMTGTGNTIYF
TGTGCCACCAGCAGTCAGATGACAGGGACGGGAAACACCATATATTTT
>NA|TRBJ1-5|NA|TRBV6-2/TRBV6-3
CASSLDSGVYQPQHF
TGTGCCAGCAGCCTGGACAGCGGAGTATATCAGCCCCAGCATTTT
>few|TRBJ2-6|NA|TRBV19
CASSSGGGANVLTF
TGTGCCAGTAGTTCCGGTGGCGGGGCAAACGTCCTGACTTTC
>NA|TRBJ1-6|TRBD1|TRBV5-4
CASSLGGTAFNSPLHF
TGTGCCAGCAGTCTCGGAGGGACAGCATTTAATTCACCCCTCCACTTT